The clone carrying this TCR beta chain was detected ten times or more. Its antigen is unknown. TCRdb re-derived calls from the 5' RACE reads in MiXCR, one entry per CDR3 protein. The sample yields roughly 19,000 distinct CDR3 sequences, 5.7% seen once. The data stem from a study of spatial heterogeneity in lung cancer. Time point meaning: sample taken at primary tumor resection. In each case, whole RNA from tumor, nontumor lung or frozen PBMC was sequenced unsorted. The CDR3 spans 15 residues. The V gene end was trimmed by 4 bases and the J gene end by 4 bases; junction bases not matched to a gene: 5. CDR1 and CDR2 from the germline V gene are MGHRA and YSYEKL. Findings and limits, study-wide: Counts of expanded intratumoral alpha and beta TCRs tracked tumor mutation counts.

The V call is TRBV4-1, the J call TRBJ2-7; TRBD2 matches at 12 bases. This receptor was obtained from a female donor with early-stage non-small cell lung cancer. The specimen was lung tumor tissue, collected at surgery. CDR3 protein: CASSLGLAGLYEQYF. CDR3 sequence (DNA): TGCGCCAGCAGCCTTGGACTAGCGGGACTATACGAGCAGTACTTC.